This T cell receptor beta chain was identified in a study of CD8+ T cells in alopecia areata. Study information: Treated patients took oral tofacitinib at 5 to 10 mg twice daily.

Germline lookup yields CDR1 SGHTA and CDR2 FQGTGA. Trimming left V 3 bases short and J 6 bases short, with 12 bases between. The CDR3 has 14 residues. Of note for this clone: Its target is not known.

Extracted from the samples, RNA was reverse transcribed into cDNA to serve as the sequencing template. Here immunoSEQ multiplex PCR was the method, and the copy in TCRdb shows in-frame clones only, minus some. In the table there are 6,500 to 8,500 clones, less than 80% of which are singletons. Collected material from alopecia areata patients comprised lesional scalp punch biopsies and peripheral blood. General study results and limits: It was lesional scalp, especially alopecia totalis/universalis, that showed higher clonality than normal scalp. Among patients, TCR sharing was less clear than in mice, a difference possibly due in part to HLA diversity in the patient population.

This chain joins TRBV7-3 and TRBJ2-1; D may be TRBD2 (5 bases). This receptor was obtained from a human donor with alopecia areata. Material: skin, obtained at week 0. The chain's CDR3 is CASSFFPSLNEQFF. CDR3 nucleotides: TGTGCCAGCAGCTTCTTCCCTAGCCTCAATGAGCAGTTCTTC.